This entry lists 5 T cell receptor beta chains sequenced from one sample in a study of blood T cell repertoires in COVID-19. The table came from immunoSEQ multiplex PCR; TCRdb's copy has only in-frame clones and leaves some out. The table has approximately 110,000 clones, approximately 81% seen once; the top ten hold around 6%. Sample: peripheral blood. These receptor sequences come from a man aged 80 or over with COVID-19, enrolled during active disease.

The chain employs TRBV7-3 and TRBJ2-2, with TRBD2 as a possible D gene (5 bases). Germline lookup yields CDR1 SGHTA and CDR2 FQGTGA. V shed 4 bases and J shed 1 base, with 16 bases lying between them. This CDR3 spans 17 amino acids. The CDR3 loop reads CASSSSGSVGNTGELFF. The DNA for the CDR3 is TGTGCCAGCAGCTCCTCGGGGTCCGTGGGGAACACCGGGGAGCTGTTTTTT.

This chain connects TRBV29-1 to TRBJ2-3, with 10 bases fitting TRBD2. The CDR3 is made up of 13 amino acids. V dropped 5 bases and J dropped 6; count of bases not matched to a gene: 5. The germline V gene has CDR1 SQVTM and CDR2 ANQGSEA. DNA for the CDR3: TGCAGCGTTAAGAGTAGCGGGAGGGATACGCAGTATTTT. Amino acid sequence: CSVKSSGRDTQYF.

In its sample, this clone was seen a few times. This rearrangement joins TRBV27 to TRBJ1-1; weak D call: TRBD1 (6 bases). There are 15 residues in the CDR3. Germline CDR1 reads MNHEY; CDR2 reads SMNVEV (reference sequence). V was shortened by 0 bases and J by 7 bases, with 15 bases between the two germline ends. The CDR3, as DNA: TGTGCCAGCAGTTTATCGCGAGGGATACAGGGTGAAGCTTTCTTT. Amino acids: CASSLSRGIQGEAFF.

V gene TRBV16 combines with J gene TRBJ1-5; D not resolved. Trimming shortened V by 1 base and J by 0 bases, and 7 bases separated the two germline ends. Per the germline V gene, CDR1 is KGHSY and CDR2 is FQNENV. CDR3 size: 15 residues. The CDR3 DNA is TGTGCCAGCAGCCAATTCGAGGGTAGCAATCAGCCCCAGCATTTT. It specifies CASSQFEGSNQPQHF.

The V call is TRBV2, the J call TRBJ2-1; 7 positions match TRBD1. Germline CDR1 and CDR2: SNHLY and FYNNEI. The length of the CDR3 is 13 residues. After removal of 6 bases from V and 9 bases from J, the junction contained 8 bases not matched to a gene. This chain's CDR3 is CASRKGALSEQFF. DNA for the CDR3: TGTGCCAGCAGAAAGGGGGCCCTATCTGAGCAGTTCTTC.